In this sample, the clone carrying this TCR beta chain turned up once. What it binds is not known. The CDR3 is 14 residues long. The V gene's germline CDR1 is SGHRS and CDR2 YFSETQ. Trimming took 0 bases from V and 7 from J, leaving 10 bases between them. A second PCR, run for roughly 7 to 12 cycles, used a sample-barcoded 5' primer plus a J-beta primer mix. From the 5' RACE reads, TCRdb called clonotypes with MiXCR, one entry per CDR3 protein. The sample lists about 780,000 distinct CDR3 sequences, about half occurring once. The sample is drawn from a study of blood T cells in healthy people across ages. Study-level results: Estimates based on one million T cells were treated as lower bounds. What prevented conclusive comparison of naive and antigen-experienced cells was that PBMCs were unsorted. Compared with aged donors, long-lived donors showed fewer expanded clones, suggesting selection. As age increased, TCR beta diversity per million T cells fell in a roughly linear fashion.

The sequenced material came from blood. The receptor's source is a man aged 80 or over in good health. The chain joins TRBV5-1 to TRBJ2-2, with D tentatively TRBD1 (5 bases). In DNA form, the CDR3 reads TGCGCCAGCAGCTTGGCCAGGGTTGGCGGGGAGCTGTTTTTT. This encodes CASSLARVGGELFF.